Here is one TCR beta chain with its context. Its antigen is still unknown. Together with a sample-barcoded 5' primer, a J-beta primer mix was included in a second PCR lasting roughly 7 to 11 cycles. A template-switch adaptor containing 12 random nucleotides labeled each cDNA molecule. No fewer than 3 million CDR3-containing paired-end reads came from each sample. MiXCR, run by TCRdb on the 5' RACE reads, gives a single entry per CDR3 protein. The sample has a few hundred thousand distinct CDR3 sequences, approximately 51% seen once. These data are taken from a study of blood T cells in healthy people across ages. V lost 7 bases to trimming and J lost 4 bases; unmatched junction nucleotides: 3. The CDR3 is 14 residues long. Overall study findings and caveats: Estimated diversity across one million T cells was deemed an underestimate.

The sequencing input was blood. This chain uses TRBV12-3 or TRBV12-4 with TRBJ2-3, with 12 bases that match TRBD1. The sequence was collected from a man in his 60s in good health. DNA for the CDR3: TGTGCCAGCACCGGGACAGGGGGCGCAGATACGCAGTATTTT. Residues: CASTGTGGADTQYF.